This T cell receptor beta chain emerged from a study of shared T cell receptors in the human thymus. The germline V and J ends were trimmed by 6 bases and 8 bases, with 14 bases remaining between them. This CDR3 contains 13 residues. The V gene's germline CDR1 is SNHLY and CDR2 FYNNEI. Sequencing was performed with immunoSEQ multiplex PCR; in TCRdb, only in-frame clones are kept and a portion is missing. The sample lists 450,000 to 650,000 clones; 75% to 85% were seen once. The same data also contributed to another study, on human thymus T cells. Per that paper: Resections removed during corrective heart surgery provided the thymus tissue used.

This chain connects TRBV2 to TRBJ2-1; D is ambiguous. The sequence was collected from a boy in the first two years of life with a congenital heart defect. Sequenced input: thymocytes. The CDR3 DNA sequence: TGTGCCAGCAGGGGTCCAGGCACCGATGAGCAGTTCTTC. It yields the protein CASRGPGTDEQFF.